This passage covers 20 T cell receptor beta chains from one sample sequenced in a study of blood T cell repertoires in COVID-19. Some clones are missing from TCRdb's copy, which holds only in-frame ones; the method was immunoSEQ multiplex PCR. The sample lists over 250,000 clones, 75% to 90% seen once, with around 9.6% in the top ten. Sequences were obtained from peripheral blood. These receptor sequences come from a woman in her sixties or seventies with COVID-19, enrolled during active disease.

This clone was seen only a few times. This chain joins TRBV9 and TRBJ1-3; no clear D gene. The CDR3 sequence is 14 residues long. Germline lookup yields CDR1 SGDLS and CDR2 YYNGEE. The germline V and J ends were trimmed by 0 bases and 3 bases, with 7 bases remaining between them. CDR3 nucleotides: TGTGCCAGCAGCGTAGAAGCGTTTGGAAACACCATATATTTT. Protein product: CASSVEAFGNTIYF. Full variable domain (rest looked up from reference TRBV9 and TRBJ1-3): DSGVTQTPKHLITATGQRVTLRCSPRSGDLSVYWYQQSLDQGLQFLIQYYNGEERAKGNILERFSAQQFPDLHSELNLSSLELGDSALYFCASSVEAFGNTIYFGEGSWLTVV.

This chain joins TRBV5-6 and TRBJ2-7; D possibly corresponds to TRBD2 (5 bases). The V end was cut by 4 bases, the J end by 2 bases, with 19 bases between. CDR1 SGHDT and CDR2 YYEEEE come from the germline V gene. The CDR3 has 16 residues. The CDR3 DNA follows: TGTGCCAGCAGCCCAGAACCCTCCAGGAGGACCTACGAGCAGTACTTC. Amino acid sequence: CASSPEPSRRTYEQYF.

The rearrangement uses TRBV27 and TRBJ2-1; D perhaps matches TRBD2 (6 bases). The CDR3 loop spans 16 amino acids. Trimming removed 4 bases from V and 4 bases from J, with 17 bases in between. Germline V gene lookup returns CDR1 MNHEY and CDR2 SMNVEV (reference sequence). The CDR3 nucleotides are TGTGCCAGCAGTTCACTTAGCGGCAAAAATTACAATGAGCAGTTCTTC. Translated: CASSSLSGKNYNEQFF.

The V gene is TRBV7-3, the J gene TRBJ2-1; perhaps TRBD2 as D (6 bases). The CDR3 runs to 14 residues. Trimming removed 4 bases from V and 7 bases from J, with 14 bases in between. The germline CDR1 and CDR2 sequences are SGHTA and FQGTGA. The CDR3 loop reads CASSSTGGKNEQFF. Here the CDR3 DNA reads TGTGCCAGCAGCTCGACCGGGGGTAAAAATGAGCAGTTCTTC. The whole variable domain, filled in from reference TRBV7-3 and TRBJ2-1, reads GAGVSQTPSNKVTEKGKYVELRCDPISGHTALYWYRQSLGQGPEFLIYFQGTGAADDSGLPNDRFFAVRPEGSVSTLKIQRTERGDSAVYLCASSSTGGKNEQFFGPGTRLTVL.

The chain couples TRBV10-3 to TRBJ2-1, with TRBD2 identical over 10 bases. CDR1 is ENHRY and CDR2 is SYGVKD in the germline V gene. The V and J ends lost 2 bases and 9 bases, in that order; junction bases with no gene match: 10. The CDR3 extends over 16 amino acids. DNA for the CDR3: TGTGCCATCAGTGAGGTCCTAGCGGGAGCCCAGGGTGAGCAGTTCTTC. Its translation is CAISEVLAGAQGEQFF.

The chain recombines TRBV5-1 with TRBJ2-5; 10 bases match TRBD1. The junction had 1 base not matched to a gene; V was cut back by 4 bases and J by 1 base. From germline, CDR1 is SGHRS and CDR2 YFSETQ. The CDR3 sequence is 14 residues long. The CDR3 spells CASSRTGGQETQYF. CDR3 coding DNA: TGCGCCAGCAGCAGGACAGGGGGCCAAGAGACCCAGTACTTC. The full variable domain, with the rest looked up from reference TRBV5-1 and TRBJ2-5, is KAGVTQTPRYLIKTRGQQVTLSCSPISGHRSVSWYQQTPGQGLQFLFEYFSETQRNKGNFPGRFSGRQFSNSRSEMNVSTLELGDSALYLCASSRTGGQETQYFGPGTRLLVL.

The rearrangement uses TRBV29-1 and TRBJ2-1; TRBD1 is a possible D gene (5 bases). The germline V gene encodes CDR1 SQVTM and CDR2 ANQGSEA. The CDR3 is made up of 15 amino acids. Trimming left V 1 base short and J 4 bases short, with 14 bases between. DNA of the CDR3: TGCAGCGTTGAAGGTAGGGCCGACAGATACAATGAGCAGTTCTTC. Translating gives CSVEGRADRYNEQFF.

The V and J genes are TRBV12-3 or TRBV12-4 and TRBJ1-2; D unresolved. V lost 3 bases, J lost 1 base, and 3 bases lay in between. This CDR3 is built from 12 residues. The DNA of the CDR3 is TGTGCCAGCAGTTTCAGTAACTATGGCTACACCTTC. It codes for CASSFSNYGYTF.

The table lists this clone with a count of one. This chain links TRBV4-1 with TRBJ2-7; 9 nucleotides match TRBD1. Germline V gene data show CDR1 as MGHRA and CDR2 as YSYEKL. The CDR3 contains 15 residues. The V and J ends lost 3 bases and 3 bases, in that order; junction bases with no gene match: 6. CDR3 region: CASSQGQGTHYEQYF. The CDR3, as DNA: TGCGCCAGCAGCCAGGGACAGGGCACCCACTACGAGCAGTACTTC.

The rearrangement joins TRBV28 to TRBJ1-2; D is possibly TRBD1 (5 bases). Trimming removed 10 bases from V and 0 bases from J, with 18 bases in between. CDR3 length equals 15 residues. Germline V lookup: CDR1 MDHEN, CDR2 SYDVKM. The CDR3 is CATTSPGGANYGYTF. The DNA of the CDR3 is TGTGCCACCACGTCTCCCGGGGGGGCTAACTATGGCTACACCTTC.

CDR3 amino acids: CASSPITGNTIYF. DNA of the CDR3: TGTGCCAGCTCACCAATAACTGGAAACACCATATATTTT. The rearrangement joins TRBV18 to TRBJ1-3, with D hard to call. The germline gives CDR1 KGHSH, CDR2 LQKENI. The CDR3 runs 13 residues. V lost 2 bases and J 2 bases, leaving 4 bases between the germline ends. Full variable domain (rest looked up from reference TRBV18 and TRBJ1-3): NAGVMQNPRHLVRRRGQEARLRCSPMKGHSHVYWYRQLPEEGLKFMVYLQKENIIDESGMPKERFSAEFPKEGPSILRIQQVVRGDSAAYFCASSPITGNTIYFGEGSWLTVV.

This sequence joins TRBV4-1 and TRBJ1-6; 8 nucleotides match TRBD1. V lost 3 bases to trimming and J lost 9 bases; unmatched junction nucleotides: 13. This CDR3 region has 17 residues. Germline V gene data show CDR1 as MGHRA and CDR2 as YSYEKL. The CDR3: CASSQEPRTGRSSPLHF. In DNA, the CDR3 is TGCGCCAGCAGCCAGGAGCCAAGGACAGGGAGGTCTTCACCCCTCCACTTT.

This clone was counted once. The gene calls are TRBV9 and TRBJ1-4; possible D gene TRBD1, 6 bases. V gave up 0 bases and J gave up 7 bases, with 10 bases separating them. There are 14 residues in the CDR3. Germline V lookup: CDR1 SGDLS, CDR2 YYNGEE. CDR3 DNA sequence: TGTGCCAGCAGCGTAGGGGGGCTTGGTGAAAAACTGTTTTTT. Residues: CASSVGGLGEKLFF.

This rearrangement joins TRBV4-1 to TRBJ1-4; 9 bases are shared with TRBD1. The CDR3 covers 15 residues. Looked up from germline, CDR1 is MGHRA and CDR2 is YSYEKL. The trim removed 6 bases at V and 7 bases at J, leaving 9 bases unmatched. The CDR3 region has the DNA TGCGCCAGCAGGGACCGGGACAGGGTAGGTGAAAAACTGTTTTTT. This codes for CASRDRDRVGEKLFF.

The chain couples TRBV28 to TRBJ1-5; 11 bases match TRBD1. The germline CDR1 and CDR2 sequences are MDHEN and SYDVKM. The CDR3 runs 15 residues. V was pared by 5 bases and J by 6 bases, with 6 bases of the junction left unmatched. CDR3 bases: TGTGCCAGCAGTCTAGGACAGGGGGCCGGTCAGCCCCAGCATTTT. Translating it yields CASSLGQGAGQPQHF. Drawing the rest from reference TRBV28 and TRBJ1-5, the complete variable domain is DVKVTQSSRYLVKRTGEKVFLECVQDMDHENMFWYRQDPGLGLRLIYFSYDVKMKEKGDIPEGYSVSREKKERFSLILESASTNQTSMYLCASSLGQGAGQPQHFGDGTRLSIL.

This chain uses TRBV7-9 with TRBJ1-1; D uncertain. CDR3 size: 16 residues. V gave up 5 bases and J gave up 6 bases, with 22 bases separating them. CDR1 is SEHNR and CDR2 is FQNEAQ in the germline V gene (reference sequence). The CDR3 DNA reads TGTGCCAGCAGCCCAACATGGGAGGGTGGTCTTTCTGAAGCTTTCTTT. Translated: CASSPTWEGGLSEAFF. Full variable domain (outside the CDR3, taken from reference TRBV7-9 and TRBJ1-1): DTGVSQNPRHKITKRGQNVTFRCDPISEHNRLYWYRQTLGQGPEFLTYFQNEAQLEKSRLLSDRFSAERPKGSFSTLEIQRTEQGDSAMYLCASSPTWEGGLSEAFFGQGTRLTVV.

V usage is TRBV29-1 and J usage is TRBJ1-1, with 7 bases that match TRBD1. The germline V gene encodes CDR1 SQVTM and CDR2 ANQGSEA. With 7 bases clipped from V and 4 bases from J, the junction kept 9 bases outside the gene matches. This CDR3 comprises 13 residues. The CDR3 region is CSGSRDSGTEAFF. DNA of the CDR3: TGCAGCGGTAGTCGGGACAGTGGCACTGAAGCTTTCTTT.

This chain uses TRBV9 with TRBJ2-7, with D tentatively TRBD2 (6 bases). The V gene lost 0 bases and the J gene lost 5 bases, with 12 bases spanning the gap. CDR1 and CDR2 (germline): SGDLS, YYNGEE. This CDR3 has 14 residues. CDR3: CASSVGPGADEQYF. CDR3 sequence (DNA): TGTGCCAGCAGCGTAGGACCGGGAGCGGACGAGCAGTACTTC.

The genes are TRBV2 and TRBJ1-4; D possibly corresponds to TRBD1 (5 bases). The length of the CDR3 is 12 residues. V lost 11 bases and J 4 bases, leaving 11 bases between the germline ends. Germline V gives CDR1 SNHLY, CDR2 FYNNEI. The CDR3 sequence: CAGAVNNEKLFF. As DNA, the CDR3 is TGTGCCGGGGCCGTCAATAATGAAAAACTGTTTTTT.

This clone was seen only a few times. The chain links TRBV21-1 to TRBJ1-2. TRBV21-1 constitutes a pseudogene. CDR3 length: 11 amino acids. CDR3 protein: CASRGSYGYTF. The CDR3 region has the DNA TGTGCCAGCAGAGGGAGCTATGGCTACACCTTC.